The rows below give T cell receptor beta chains drawn from one sample of a study of blood T cell repertoires in COVID-19. The data were produced by immunoSEQ multiplex PCR, yet TCRdb's version contains in-frame clones alone and is incomplete. This table holds roughly 300,000 clones, about 90% found once. Sequences were obtained from PBMCs or T cells enriched from blood (not recorded which). The receptor source for this set is a woman in her 30s who had recovered from COVID-19. Each CDR3 is given with its conserved first and last residue. D genes are given only for firm matches. Some rows have no size entry. The others give once, few or many, or a class for an expanded clone.

>NA|NA|TRBJ1-1|TRBV2
TGTGCCAGCGGAGCTCCGACTAAAAAAGGCACTGAAGCTTTCTTT
CASGAPTKKGTEAFF
>NA|NA|TRBJ1-4|TRBV2
TGTGCCAGCAGTGCCAGGCATGAGAGGGGGGAAAAACTGTTTTTT
CASSARHERGEKLFF
>NA|NA|TRBJ1-5|TRBV30
TGTGCCTGGAGTCGGGGACGGACTACAACTAGCAATCAGCCCCAGCATTTT
CAWSRGRTTTSNQPQHF
>once|TRBD2|TRBJ2-5|TRBV5-1
TGCGCCAGCAGCTTGGCCGGGACTAGCGGACAAGAGACCCAGTACTTC
CASSLAGTSGQETQYF
>few|TRBD1|TRBJ1-2|TRBV7-9
TGTGCCAGCAGCCATGGACAGGGGTGGTATGGCTACACCTTC
CASSHGQGWYGYTF
>NA|TRBD1|TRBJ1-3|TRBV25-1
TGTGCCAGCAGGGGGACAGCGGTTAAGGCCATATATTTT
CASRGTAVKAIYF
>NA|NA|TRBJ2-7|TRBV28
TGTGCCAGCAGTTTTTCGTCGGGTCTAATCTACGAGCAGTACTTC
CASSFSSGLIYEQYF
>NA|NA|TRBJ2-5|TRBV29-1
TGCAGCGTTGAAGGCGTGGTCGCGAGAAAAATGAAAGAGACCCAGTACTTC
CSVEGVVARKMKETQYF
>few|TRBD1|TRBJ1-2|TRBV5-6
TGTGCCAGCAGCCACAGGGGGCTCTATGGCTACACCTTC
CASSHRGLYGYTF
>once|TRBD1|TRBJ1-4|TRBV5-4
TGTGCCAGCAGCGTCGACAGGGGTTCTGAAAAACTGTTTTTT
CASSVDRGSEKLFF
>NA|TRBD1|TRBJ1-3|TRBV6-5
TGTGCCAGCAGTCCAACAGGGGTTGACGGAAACACCATATATTTT
CASSPTGVDGNTIYF
>NA|TRBD1|TRBJ2-7|TRBV25-1
TGTGCCAGCAGCTCTACGGGGGGACAGGGCACCTACGAGCAGTACTTC
CASSSTGGQGTYEQYF
>NA|TRBD1|TRBJ1-1|TRBV7-9
TGTGCCAGCAGCCCATCTCGTACAGGGGGCACTGAAGCTTTCTTT
CASSPSRTGGTEAFF
>NA|NA|TRBJ1-2|TRBV19
TGTGCCAGTAGTATAAAGAGGGGCTACACCTTC
CASSIKRGYTF